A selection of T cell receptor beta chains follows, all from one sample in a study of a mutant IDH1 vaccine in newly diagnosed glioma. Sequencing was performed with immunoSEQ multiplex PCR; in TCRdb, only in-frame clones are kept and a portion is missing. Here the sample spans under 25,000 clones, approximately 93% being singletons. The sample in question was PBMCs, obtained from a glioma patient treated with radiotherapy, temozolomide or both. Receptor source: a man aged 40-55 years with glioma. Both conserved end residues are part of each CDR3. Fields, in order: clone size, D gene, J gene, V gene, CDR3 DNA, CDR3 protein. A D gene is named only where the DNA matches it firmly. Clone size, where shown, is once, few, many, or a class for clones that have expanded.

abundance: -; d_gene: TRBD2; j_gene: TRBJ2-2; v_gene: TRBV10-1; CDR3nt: TGCGCCAGCGGAACTAGCGCTAACACCGGGGAGCTGTTTTTT; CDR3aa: CASGTSANTGELFF
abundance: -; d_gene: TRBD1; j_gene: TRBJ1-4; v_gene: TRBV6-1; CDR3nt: TGTGCCAGCAGTGAAGACAGGGGGCTTACAACTAATGAAAAACTGTTTTTT; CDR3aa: CASSEDRGLTTNEKLFF
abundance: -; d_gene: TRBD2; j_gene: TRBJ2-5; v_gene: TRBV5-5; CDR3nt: TGTGCCAGCACTTACAGCGGGACGGAAGAGACCCAGTACTTC; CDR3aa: CASTYSGTEETQYF
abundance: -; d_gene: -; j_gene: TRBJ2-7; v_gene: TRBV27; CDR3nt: TGTGCCAGCAGTTTAGTAGGTTGGGCTAAAAATACCTACGAGCAGTACTTC; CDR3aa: CASSLVGWAKNTYEQYF
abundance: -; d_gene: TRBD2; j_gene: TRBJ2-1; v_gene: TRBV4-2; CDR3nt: TGTGCCAGCAGCCAGCTAGCGGGAGGGGACAATGAGCAGTTCTTC; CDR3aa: CASSQLAGGDNEQFF
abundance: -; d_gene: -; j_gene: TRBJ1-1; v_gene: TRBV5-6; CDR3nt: TGTGCCAGCAGGGCGGTCAGCGAAATCGCTGAAGCTTTCTTT; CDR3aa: CASRAVSEIAEAFF
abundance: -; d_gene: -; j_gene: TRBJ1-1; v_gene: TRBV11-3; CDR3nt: TGTGCCAGCAGCTCCTGGAGGGCCCACGAAGCTATGGAAGCTTTCTTT; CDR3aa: CASSSWRAHEAMEAFF
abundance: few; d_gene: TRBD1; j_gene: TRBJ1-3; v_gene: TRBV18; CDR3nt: TGTGCCAGCTCACCGGACAGGGCAGAGCTCTCTGGAAACACCATATATTTT; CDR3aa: CASSPDRAELSGNTIYF
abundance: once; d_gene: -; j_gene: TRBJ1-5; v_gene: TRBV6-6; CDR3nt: TGTGCCAGCTGGAGCGGGGCCTCAAATAGCAATCAGCCCCAGCATTTT; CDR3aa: CASWSGASNSNQPQHF
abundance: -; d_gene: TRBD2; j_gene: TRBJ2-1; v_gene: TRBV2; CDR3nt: TGTGCCAGCAGTGTACTAGCGGGGGGAAATAGTGAGCAGTTCTTC; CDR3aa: CASSVLAGGNSEQFF
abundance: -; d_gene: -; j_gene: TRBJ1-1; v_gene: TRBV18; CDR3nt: TGTGCCAGCTCACCCCTTGGACAGTCATGGAACACTGAAGCTTTCTTT; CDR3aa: CASSPLGQSWNTEAFF
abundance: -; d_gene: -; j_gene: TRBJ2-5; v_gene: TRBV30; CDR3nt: TGTGCCTGGAGTACGCCGGAACTTACGTACCAAGAGACCCAGTACTTC; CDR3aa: CAWSTPELTYQETQYF
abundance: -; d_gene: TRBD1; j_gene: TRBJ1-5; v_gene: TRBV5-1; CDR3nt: TGCGCCAGCAGCTTGGGGGACAGGGATCGTCCCCAGCATTTT; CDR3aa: CASSLGDRDRPQHF
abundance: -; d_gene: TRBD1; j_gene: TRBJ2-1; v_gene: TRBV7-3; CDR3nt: TGTGCCAGCAGCCTAAACAGGGGTAATGAGCAGTTCTTC; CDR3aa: CASSLNRGNEQFF
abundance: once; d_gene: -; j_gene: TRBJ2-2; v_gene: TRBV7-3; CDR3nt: TGTGCCAGCAGCTTAAATCCGGCGAACACCGGGGAGCTGTTTTTT; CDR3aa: CASSLNPANTGELFF
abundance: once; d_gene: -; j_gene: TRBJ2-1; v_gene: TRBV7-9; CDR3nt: TGTGCCAGCAGCTTAGCCCAGGGGACCTACAATGAGCAGTTCTTC; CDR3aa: CASSLAQGTYNEQFF
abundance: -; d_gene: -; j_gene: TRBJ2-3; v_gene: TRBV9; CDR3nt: TGTGCCAGCAGCGTGGGGACCTACGACACAGATACGCAGTATTTT; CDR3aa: CASSVGTYDTDTQYF
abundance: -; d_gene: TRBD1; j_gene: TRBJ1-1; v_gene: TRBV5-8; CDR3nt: TGTGCCAGCAGCTCTACCTTAGTCCCGGGACAGTTTGAAGCTTTCTTT; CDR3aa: CASSSTLVPGQFEAFF
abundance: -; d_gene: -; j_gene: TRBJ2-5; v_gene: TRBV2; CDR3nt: TGTGCCAGCAGGGAGGGACTTCAGACCCAGTACTTC; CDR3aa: CASREGLQTQYF
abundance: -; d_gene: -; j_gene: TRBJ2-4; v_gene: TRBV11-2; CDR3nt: TGTGCCAGCAGCTTAAATGGGGAGGAGGCCAAAAACATTCAGTACTTC; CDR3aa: CASSLNGEEAKNIQYF
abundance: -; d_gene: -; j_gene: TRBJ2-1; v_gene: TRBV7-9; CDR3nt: TGTGCCAGCAGCTTGGTCCCGAAGGAGCAGTTCTTC; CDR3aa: CASSLVPKEQFF
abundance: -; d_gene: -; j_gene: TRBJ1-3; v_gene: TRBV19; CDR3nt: TGTGCCAGTAGTACCTCCGGGACGCCCTCTGGAAACACCATATATTTT; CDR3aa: CASSTSGTPSGNTIYF
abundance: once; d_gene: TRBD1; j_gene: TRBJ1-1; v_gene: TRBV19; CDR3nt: TGTGCCAGTAGTACCTACCGGACAGGGGACACTGAAGCTTTCTTT; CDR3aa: CASSTYRTGDTEAFF
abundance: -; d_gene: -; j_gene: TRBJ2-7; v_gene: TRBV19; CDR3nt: TGTGCCAGTAGTAAGATCCGGCACGGCTCCTACGAGCAGTACTTC; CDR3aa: CASSKIRHGSYEQYF
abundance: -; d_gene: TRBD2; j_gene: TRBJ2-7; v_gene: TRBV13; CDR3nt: TGTGCCAGCAGCCTGCGCGGGGGGTACGAGCAGTACTTC; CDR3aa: CASSLRGGYEQYF
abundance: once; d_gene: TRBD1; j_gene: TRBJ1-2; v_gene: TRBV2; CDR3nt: TGTGCCAGCAGCTACAGGGGGAGAGAGGGCTACACCTTC; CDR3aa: CASSYRGREGYTF
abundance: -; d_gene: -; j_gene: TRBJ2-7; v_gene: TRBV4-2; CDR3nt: TGTGCCAGCAGCCAGTTTACGGGACTCACCTACGAGCAGTACTTC; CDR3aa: CASSQFTGLTYEQYF
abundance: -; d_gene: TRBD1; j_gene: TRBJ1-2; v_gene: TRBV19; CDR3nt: TGTGCCAGTGTAGACAGGGGGCGAGGTGGCTACACCTTC; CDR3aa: CASVDRGRGGYTF
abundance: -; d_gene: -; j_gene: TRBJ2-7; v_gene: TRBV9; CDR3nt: TGTGCCAGCAGCGCATGGGACACGGCGGGGGAGCAGTACTTC; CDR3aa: CASSAWDTAGEQYF
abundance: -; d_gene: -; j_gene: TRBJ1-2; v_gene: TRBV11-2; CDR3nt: TGTGCCAGCAGCTTAGGTCCTAGACAACTACCTAACTATGGCTACACCTTC; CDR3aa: CASSLGPRQLPNYGYTF
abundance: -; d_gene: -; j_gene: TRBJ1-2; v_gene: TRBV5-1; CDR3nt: TGCGCCAGCAGTCCCAGTTGGCCCCACTATGGCTACACCTTC; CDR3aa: CASSPSWPHYGYTF
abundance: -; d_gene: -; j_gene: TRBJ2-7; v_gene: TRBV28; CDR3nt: TGTGCCAGCAGTTTTTCCGGCGCGGATGAGCAGTACTTC; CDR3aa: CASSFSGADEQYF
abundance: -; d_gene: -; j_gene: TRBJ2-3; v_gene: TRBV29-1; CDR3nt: TGCAGCGTTGTTGAGGAAACAGATACGCAGTATTTT; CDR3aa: CSVVEETDTQYF
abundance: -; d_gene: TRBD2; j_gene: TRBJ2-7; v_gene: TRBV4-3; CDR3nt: TGCGCCAGCAGCCAACTCGGGGGGAACGAGCAGTACTTC; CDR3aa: CASSQLGGNEQYF